What follows are 20 T cell receptor beta chains derived from one specimen sequenced in a study of T cell responses to AZD1222 COVID-19 vaccine. The assay was immunoSEQ multiplex PCR, and TCRdb's table has in-frame clones only and misses some. The sample includes 95,000 to 150,000 clones, 80% to 90% of them seen just once. The sample was peripheral blood, taken on day 0 of AZD1222 vaccination. Receptor source: an adult in good health.

The count of this clone is one. The rearrangement uses TRBV3-1 (or the pseudogene TRBV3-2) and TRBJ1-1; no firm D call. The CDR3 consists of 15 residues. Trimming removed 1 base from V and 0 bases from J, with 9 bases in between. CDR1 and CDR2 from the germline V gene are LGHDT and YNNKEL (reference sequence). In DNA, the CDR3 is TGTGCCAGCAGCCAAGTAGTCAGCTTGAACACTGAAGCTTTCTTT. Its translation: CASSQVVSLNTEAFF.

J is TRBJ2-5 and V is TRBV7-2; unclear D gene. The CDR3 covers 14 residues. Trimming pared 0 bases from V and 0 bases from J, leaving 5 bases between. Looked up from germline, CDR1 is SGHTA and CDR2 is FQGNSA. Here the CDR3 reads CASSLAGHQETQYF. DNA of the CDR3: TGTGCCAGCAGCTTAGCAGGGCACCAAGAGACCCAGTACTTC.

The V gene is TRBV3-1 (or the pseudogene TRBV3-2), the J gene TRBJ2-1, with D uncertain. Trimming pared 2 bases from V and 5 bases from J, leaving 10 bases between. This CDR3 region has 14 residues. Germline values: CDR1 LGHDT, CDR2 YNNKEL (reference sequence). DNA for the CDR3: TGTGCCAGCAGCCAAATGTGGGGTCACAATGAGCAGTTCTTC. Its protein is CASSQMWGHNEQFF.

The rearrangement uses TRBV5-8 and TRBJ2-3; no firm D call. Looked up from germline, CDR1 is SGHTS and CDR2 is YDEGEE. Trimming took off 4 bases at V and 7 bases at J, with 7 bases between the two ends. The length of the CDR3 is 11 residues. The CDR3 DNA reads as TGTGCCAGCAGCCAAAGATATACGCAGTATTTT. Translating gives CASSQRYTQYF.

J is TRBJ2-7 and V is TRBV2; TRBD1 matches at 7 bases. The trim removed 6 bases at V and 2 bases at J, leaving 4 bases unmatched. CDR1 and CDR2 (germline): SNHLY, FYNNEI. This CDR3 region has 13 residues. CDR3 sequence: CASRRQGPYEQYF. The CDR3 nucleotides are TGTGCCAGCAGGCGACAGGGCCCCTACGAGCAGTACTTC.

The CDR3 is CASSLFEGDIQYF. Written as DNA, the CDR3 is TGTGCCAGCAGCCTTTTCGAGGGGGACATTCAGTACTTC. This chain joins TRBV12-3 or TRBV12-4 and TRBJ2-4; TRBD1 might be the D (6 bases). Trimming removed 6 bases at V and 8 bases at J, with 14 bases between. CDR3 length equals 13 residues.

The CDR3 nucleotides read TGTGCCAGCAGCCGAACAGGGTACGAGCAGTACTTC. Its translation: CASSRTGYEQYF. This sequence joins TRBV5-6 and TRBJ2-7, with D perhaps matching TRBD1 (6 bases). Germline V gene sequence: CDR1 SGHDT, CDR2 YYEEEE. Trimming stripped 4 bases from V and 4 bases from J, with 9 bases between. The CDR3 loop spans 12 amino acids.

V gene TRBV5-4 combines with J gene TRBJ1-3; D uncertain. The CDR3 loop spans 14 amino acids. V lost 3 bases to trimming and J lost 1 base, with 8 bases between them. Germline values: CDR1 SGHNT, CDR2 YYREEE (reference sequence). The DNA of the CDR3 is TGTGCCAGCAGCTCCCGCCCTTCTGGAAACACCATATATTTT. Translating gives CASSSRPSGNTIYF.

This chain joins TRBV2 and TRBJ2-2, with D perhaps TRBD2 (6 bases). CDR1 is SNHLY and CDR2 is FYNNEI in the germline V gene. The V and J ends lost 6 bases and 2 bases respectively, with 16 bases between them. CDR3 length: 16 residues. For the CDR3, the DNA is TGTGCCAGCAGGATCGATAGCGGACTTAACACCGGGGAGCTGTTTTTT. Amino acids: CASRIDSGLNTGELFF.

The chain employs TRBV6-5 and TRBJ1-1, with a tentative D call TRBD1 (6 bases). The germline V gene has CDR1 MNHEY and CDR2 SVGAGI. The CDR3 is made up of 14 amino acids. Trimming stripped 4 bases from V and 1 base from J, with 10 bases between. CDR3 sequence reads: CASSSEGGNTEAFF. The CDR3 coding sequence is TGTGCCAGCAGTTCCGAAGGGGGGAACACTGAAGCTTTCTTT.

This clone was recorded only once. Here the CDR3 reads CASSLQRGSTDTQYF. The CDR3, as DNA: TGTGCCAGCAGCTTACAACGGGGATCCACAGATACGCAGTATTTT. The chain has TRBV7-2 and TRBJ2-3; possible D gene TRBD2, 5 bases. Trimming removed 2 bases from V and 2 bases from J, with 11 bases in between. Germline V gives CDR1 SGHTA, CDR2 FQGNSA. There are 15 residues in the CDR3. The whole variable domain, filled in from reference TRBV7-2 and TRBJ2-3, reads GAGVSQSPSNKVTEKGKDVELRCDPISGHTALYWYRQSLGQGLEFLIYFQGNSAPDKSGLPSDRFSAERTGGSVSTLTIQRTQQEDSAVYLCASSLQRGSTDTQYFGPGTRLTVL.

The chain links TRBV3-1 (or the pseudogene TRBV3-2) to TRBJ1-4; D possibly corresponds to TRBD1 (5 bases). The CDR3 is 16 residues long. Trimming removed 3 bases at V and 7 bases at J, with 18 bases between. Per the germline V gene, CDR1 is LGHDT and CDR2 is YNNKEL (reference sequence). CDR3 residues: CASSHPVGGWGEKLFF. CDR3 nucleotide sequence: TGTGCCAGCAGCCATCCCGTCGGGGGGTGGGGTGAAAAACTGTTTTTT.

J is TRBJ1-5 and V is TRBV6-6; no clear D. V lost 5 bases, J lost 0 bases, and 17 bases lay in between. This CDR3 contains 17 residues. Germline CDR1 reads MNHNY; CDR2 reads SVGAGI (reference sequence). CDR3 sequence reads: CASSLNGRAYSNQPQHF. The CDR3 nucleotides read TGTGCCAGCAGTCTTAACGGGAGGGCTTATAGCAATCAGCCCCAGCATTTT.

This chain connects TRBV7-2 to TRBJ2-3, with 9 bases aligning to TRBD2. There are 14 residues in the CDR3. The V segment lost 5 bases and the J segment 4 bases; nucleotides outside the gene matches: 4. CDR1 is SGHTA, CDR2 FQGNSA, per germline. CDR3 in DNA: TGTGCCAGCAGCCTCCAGCGGGGGGCAGATACGCAGTATTTT. Amino acid sequence: CASSLQRGADTQYF.

The chain uses TRBV6-5 and TRBJ1-2, with a weak D call TRBD1 (6 bases). Per the germline V gene, CDR1 is MNHEY and CDR2 is SVGAGI. V lost 9 bases, J lost 4 bases, and 12 bases lay in between. The CDR3 has 12 residues. In nucleotides, the CDR3 is TGTGCCAGTTCCGGGACAAGCTATGGCTACACCTTC. Encoded protein: CASSGTSYGYTF.

The genes are TRBV12-5 and TRBJ1-4, with 7 bases aligning to TRBD1. The CDR3 consists of 16 residues. Unmatched junction bases numbered 7, after V lost 6 bases and J lost 0 bases. Looked up from germline, CDR1 is LGHNT and CDR2 is FRNRAP. The CDR3 sequence: CASGPGQATTNEKLFF. CDR3 in DNA: TGTGCTAGTGGCCCTGGACAGGCCACAACTAATGAAAAACTGTTTTTT.

This clone was seen a single time. The V call is TRBV7-9, the J call TRBJ2-7; 8 bases fit TRBD2. Germline CDR1 is SEHNR and CDR2 is FQNEAQ (reference sequence). Trimming cost V 4 bases and J 3 bases; bases outside gene matches: 5. The CDR3 extends over 14 amino acids. The CDR3 reads CASSSTGGDYEQYF. Here the CDR3 DNA reads TGTGCCAGCAGCTCTACCGGGGGGGACTACGAGCAGTACTTC.

In its sample, this clone was seen a few times. V usage is TRBV6-4 and J usage is TRBJ2-2; D might be TRBD1 (5 bases). V lost 5 bases and J 4 bases, leaving 11 bases between the germline ends. Germline CDR1 MRHNA, CDR2 SNTAGT. The CDR3 sequence is 14 residues long. The CDR3 DNA is TGTGCCAGCAGTTCCGAAGGGGCCACCGGGGAGCTGTTTTTT. Protein: CASSSEGATGELFF.

This clone was counted only a few times. The gene calls are TRBV11-3 and TRBJ1-1, with D unresolved. Germline assignment: CDR1 SGHNT and CDR2 YENEEA. This CDR3 spans 13 amino acids. The V end was cut by 2 bases, the J end by 1 base, with 5 bases between. The CDR3 reads CASSLFQNTEAFF. The CDR3, as DNA: TGTGCCAGCAGCTTATTCCAGAACACTGAAGCTTTCTTT.

J is TRBJ2-2 and V is TRBV29-1; 8 positions match TRBD1. V shed 4 bases, J shed 4 bases, and the junction held 8 bases outside the gene matches. The CDR3 spans 15 residues. Looked up from germline, CDR1 is SQVTM and CDR2 is ANQGSEA. CDR3 nucleotides: TGCAGCGTTGGGCCTCCCGGACAGGGCACCGGGGAGCTGTTTTTT. This encodes CSVGPPGQGTGELFF.